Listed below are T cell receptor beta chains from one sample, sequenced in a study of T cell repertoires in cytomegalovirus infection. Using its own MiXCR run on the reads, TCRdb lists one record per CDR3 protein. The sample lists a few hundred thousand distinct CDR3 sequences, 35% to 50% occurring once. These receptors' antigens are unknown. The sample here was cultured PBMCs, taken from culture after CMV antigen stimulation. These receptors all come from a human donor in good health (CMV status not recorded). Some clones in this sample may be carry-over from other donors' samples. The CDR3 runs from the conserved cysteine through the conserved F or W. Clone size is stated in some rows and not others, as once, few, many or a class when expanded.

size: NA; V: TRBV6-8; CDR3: CASRTTGLSYTF
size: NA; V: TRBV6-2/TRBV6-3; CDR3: CASRRRPMAGQETQYF
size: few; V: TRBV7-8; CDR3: CASSLVAPKIQETQYF
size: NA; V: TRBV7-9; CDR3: CASSLGLTGGETQYF
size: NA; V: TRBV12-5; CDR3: CASGFGYEQYF
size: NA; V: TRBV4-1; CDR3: CASSLGLLQETQYF
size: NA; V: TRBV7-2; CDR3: CASSTHSMNTQYF
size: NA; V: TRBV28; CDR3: CASSSIRQGARNSPLHF
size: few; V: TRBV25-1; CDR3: CASSEPGDSYGYTF
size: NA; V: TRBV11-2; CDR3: CASSAYRGVLFF
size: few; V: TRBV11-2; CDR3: CASKGQIRTDTQYF
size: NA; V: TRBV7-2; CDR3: CASSPGPRSEQYF
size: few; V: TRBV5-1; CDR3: CASSLAGMNKLGETQYF
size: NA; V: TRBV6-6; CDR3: CATEGGRTAAYYGYTF
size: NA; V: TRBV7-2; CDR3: CASSYQRGGRDTQYF
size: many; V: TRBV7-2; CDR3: CASSLNGYRVRSGELFF
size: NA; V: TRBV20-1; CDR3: CSAPPGFGNSPLHF
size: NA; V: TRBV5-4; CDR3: CASSFGAETDTQYF
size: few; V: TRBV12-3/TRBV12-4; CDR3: CASSSGRRGLTPRGYEQYF
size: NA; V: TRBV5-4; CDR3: CASSSNRGSNYGYTF
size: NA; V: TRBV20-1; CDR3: CSARTSYEQYF
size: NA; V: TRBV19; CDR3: CASKGADNQPQHF
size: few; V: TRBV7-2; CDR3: CASSLARGVGYGYTF
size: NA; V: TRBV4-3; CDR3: CASSQDLGFGEQYF
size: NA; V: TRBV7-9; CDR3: CASSWDRRPGYTF
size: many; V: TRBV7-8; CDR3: CASSPRGGRGTQYF
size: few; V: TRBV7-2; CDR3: CASSSSAGHMGQPQHF
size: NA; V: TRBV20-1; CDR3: CSASGGSRNNEQFF
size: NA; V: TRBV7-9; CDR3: CASSLISGAETQYF
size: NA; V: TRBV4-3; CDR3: CASSQDLPGTSGRNEQFF
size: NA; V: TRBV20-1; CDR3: CSASDEGGVQPQHF
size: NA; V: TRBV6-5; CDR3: CASGRGTTEAFF
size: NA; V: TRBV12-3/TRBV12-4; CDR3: CASSEPYTGGGADTQYF
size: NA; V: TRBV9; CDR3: CASGGPESEQYF
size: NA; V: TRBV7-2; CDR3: CASSSNGHPGEKLFF
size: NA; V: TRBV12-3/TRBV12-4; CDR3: CASSFGEGYTF
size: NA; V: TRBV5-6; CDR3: CASSWGAGVGNQPQHF
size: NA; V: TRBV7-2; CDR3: CASSPRLAFDEQFF
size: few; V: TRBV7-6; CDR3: CASSFATPGQGRETQYF
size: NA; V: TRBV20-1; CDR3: CSATGNSYEQYF
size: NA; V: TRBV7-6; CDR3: CASSSTGWDEQYF
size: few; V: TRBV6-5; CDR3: CAAGAPFFGKLFF